This T cell receptor beta chain was observed in a study of CD8+CD57+ T cells in acquired aplastic anemia (dated by TCRdb to 2017 to 2018). With regard to the full study: DNA extracted from sorted CD4+ and CD8+ cells had a mean of around 3.3 ug, with a range of roughly 0.19 to 27.4 ug. An average of about 10 million reads for CD4+ cells and 11 million to 13 million reads for CD8+ cells was obtained from healthy donor samples.

From the germline V gene (reference sequence), CDR1 is SEHNR and CDR2 is FQNEAQ. CDR3 length: 14 amino acids, cysteine to phenylalanine. The retained sequence is limited to the CDR3, 42 bases, with the frame set at the first base. Relative to germline, V is missing 4 bases and J is missing 2 bases, with 4 bases of the junction outside any gene match. Profiling of TCR beta VDJ combinations and CDR3 sequences used genomic DNA as the template. TCR repertoire sequencing was run on an Illumina HiSeq 2000. Regarding the original processing steps: TRBV/TRBJ rearrangement plots, CDR3 size and DJ length profiles, and Simpson's diversity index were used to assess repertoires. The most abundant DNA sequence in the deep sequencing data was defined as the immunodominant clone. CDR3 amino acid sequences were screened for sharing across subjects and compared with published repertoires and the VDJdb database. TCRdb reprocessing: public reads trimmed at Q25 with fastp, clones called with MiXCR, in-frame beta chains kept. For every CDR3 protein sequence, its rows merge into one entry that carries the most common genes and DNA. The V and J calls follow TCRdb's processing rather than the paper's. The sample contains about 210,000 distinct CDR3 sequences, roughly 55% of them found a single time. The top ten hold about 29% of the sample.

In the study, sorted CD4+ and CD8+ blood T cells from patients with severe aplastic anemia and from healthy subjects underwent deep sequencing of TCR repertoires. Ficoll-Paque density gradient centrifugation was used to isolate peripheral blood mononuclear cells. CD4+ and CD8+ T cells were sorted by FACS or magnetic beads before DNA extraction. Study-wide conclusions, independent of this receptor: Roughly 30 CD8+ CDR3 sequences were shared between patients and controls but appeared highly expressed in patients and within their immunodominant clones. No significant difference in CD8+ Simpson's diversity was found between patients and healthy controls (P=0.060).

There are a few counts of this clonotype. Its target antigen remains unknown. Base qualities are missing; no much larger clone stands one base away. The V gene is TRBV7-9 and the J gene is TRBJ2-7; 8 middle bases align to TRBD1. The sequence was obtained from a human donor in good health. Material for sequencing was sorted CD4+, CD8+, or CD8+CD57+ T cells (not recorded which) from PBMCs. The DNA is TGTGCCAGCAGCTCCCGGACAGGGACCTACGAGCAGTACTTC. Its amino acids are CASSSRTGTYEQYF.